A single sample gave rise to the 5 T cell receptor beta chains below, sequenced in a study of T cells in Graves' hyperthyroidism and ophthalmopathy. RNA transcripts gave rise to amplified TCR beta CDR3 regions. In the first-round RT-PCR of the TCR CDR3, the HTBI primer set was used. From the multiplex PCR reads, TCRdb called clonotypes with MiXCR, one entry per CDR3 protein. The data contain 300,000 to 350,000 distinct CDR3 sequences, 15% to 20% of them singletons. The specimen was blood. The receptors originated from a woman in her 50s with Graves' hyperthyroidism.

The rearrangement links TRBV27 to TRBJ1-1; 8 positions match TRBD1. CDR3 size: 12 residues. V was clipped by 9 bases and J by 4 bases; unmatched bases: 4. The germline gives CDR1 MNHEY, CDR2 SMNVEV (reference sequence). The CDR3 region has the DNA TGTGCCAGTAGACAGGGGTTCACTGAAGCTTTCTTT. Translating it yields CASRQGFTEAFF.

This clonotype was seen a handful of times. V and J are TRBV9 and TRBJ2-1, with 8 nucleotides matching TRBD2. V trimming: 0 bases; J trimming: 6 bases; junction bases outside the gene matches: 2. The germline gives CDR1 SGDLS, CDR2 YYNGEE. The CDR3 sequence is 14 residues long. CDR3 loop: CASSVASGGNEQFF. Here the CDR3 DNA reads TGTGCCAGCAGCGTAGCCAGCGGGGGCAATGAGCAGTTCTTC. Full variable domain (rest looked up from reference TRBV9 and TRBJ2-1): DSGVTQTPKHLITATGQRVTLRCSPRSGDLSVYWYQQSLDQGLQFLIQYYNGEERAKGNILERFSAQQFPDLHSELNLSSLELGDSALYFCASSVASGGNEQFFGPGTRLTVL.

This clonotype was seen repeatedly, ten times or more. V is TRBV18 and J is TRBJ2-7; tentatively, D is TRBD1 (5 bases). This CDR3 has 16 residues. Germline-derived CDR1 and CDR2 are KGHSH and LQKENI. The germline V and J ends were trimmed by 0 bases and 0 bases, with 12 bases remaining between them. CDR3 DNA: TGTGCCAGCTCACCACCGGGGCAGGGAACCTCCTACGAGCAGTACTTC. This codes for CASSPPGQGTSYEQYF.

The table lists this clonotype with a few counts. The V gene is TRBV5-5, the J gene TRBJ1-2; D call uncertain. V lost 0 bases and J 1 base, leaving 7 bases between the germline ends. The CDR3 spans 14 residues. Germline V gives CDR1 SGHKS, CDR2 YYEKEE (reference sequence). The CDR3 loop reads CASSLDSRNYGYTF. For the CDR3, the DNA is TGTGCCAGCAGCTTGGACAGCCGTAACTATGGCTACACCTTC.

This clonotype was found a few times. The V gene is TRBV9, the J gene TRBJ2-7; 10 nucleotides match TRBD2. This CDR3 has 13 residues. Looked up from germline, CDR1 is SGDLS and CDR2 is YYNGEE. J lost 5 bases, V lost 4 bases, and 3 bases had no gene match. The CDR3 DNA reads as TGTGCCAGCAGCACTAGCGGGATAAACGAGCAGTACTTC. Amino acids: CASSTSGINEQYF. Filled out from reference TRBV9 and TRBJ2-7, the complete variable domain reads DSGVTQTPKHLITATGQRVTLRCSPRSGDLSVYWYQQSLDQGLQFLIQYYNGEERAKGNILERFSAQQFPDLHSELNLSSLELGDSALYFCASSTSGINEQYFGPGTRLTVT.